The rows below give T cell receptor beta chains drawn from one sample of a study of cytomegalovirus exposure and HLA in healthy donors. Assay: immunoSEQ multiplex PCR; the TCRdb copy retains only in-frame clones and omits some. Of some 99,000 clones in the sample, just under 70% were seen once. The sample was PBMCs. These receptors were obtained from a woman aged 70 to 79 in good health and CMV-seropositive. Both conserved end residues are part of each CDR3. The order of the fields is CDR3 length, J gene, D gene, V gene, clone size, CDR3 protein, CDR3 DNA. A D gene is named only where the DNA matches it firmly. The listing skips clone size in some rows; elsewhere it reads once, few, many or a size class.

14,TRBJ2-5,-,TRBV9,-,CASSVAISYETQYF,TGTGCCAGCAGCGTAGCTATTAGCTATGAGACCCAGTACTTC
18,TRBJ2-7,TRBD2,TRBV19,-,CASSSGLAGGRVVYEQYF,TGTGCCAGTAGTTCTGGACTAGCGGGGGGCCGTGTCGTCTACGAGCAGTACTTC
13,TRBJ2-1,-,TRBV7-2,-,CASSLGSYNEQFF,TGTGCCAGCAGCTTAGGCAGCTACAATGAGCAGTTCTTC
13,TRBJ2-7,-,TRBV5-6,-,CASSGWGVGEQYF,TGTGCCAGCAGCGGGTGGGGGGTAGGCGAGCAGTACTTC
16,TRBJ1-2,-,TRBV5-8,-,CASSSGLTSAGDGYTF,TGTGCCAGCAGCTCAGGTCTTACCTCGGCAGGGGACGGCTACACCTTC
14,TRBJ1-6,-,TRBV10-3,few,CAISVRDSDSPLHF,TGTGCCATCAGTGTTAGGGACTCGGATTCACCCCTCCACTTT
12,TRBJ1-2,-,TRBV10-1,-,CASSDRGYGYTF,TGCGCCAGCAGTGACCGGGGCTATGGCTACACCTTC
15,TRBJ1-2,-,TRBV6-5,-,CASSYSTTGNYGYTF,TGTGCCAGCAGTTACTCCACGACAGGAAACTATGGCTACACCTTC
13,TRBJ1-2,-,TRBV6-5,few,CASSYSAGYGYTF,TGTGCCAGCAGTTACTCGGCAGGCTATGGCTACACCTTC
15,TRBJ1-4,-,TRBV9,-,CASSVAPLGDEKLFF,TGTGCCAGCAGCGTAGCTCCTTTAGGGGATGAAAAACTGTTTTTT
13,TRBJ1-2,TRBD1,TRBV5-6,-,CASSRTGLYGYTF,TGTGCCAGCAGCCGGACAGGCCTCTATGGCTACACCTTC
14,TRBJ2-3,TRBD1,TRBV10-2,few,CASRTGGLGDTQYF,TGCGCCAGTAGAACAGGGGGGCTGGGAGATACGCAGTATTTT
15,TRBJ2-7,TRBD1,TRBV25-1,few,CASSEYNRDRYEQYF,TGTGCCAGCAGTGAATATAACCGGGACAGGTACGAGCAGTACTTC
14,TRBJ2-1,-,TRBV6-6,-,CATKTGGPHNEQFF,TGTGCCACCAAGACCGGGGGGCCTCACAATGAGCAGTTCTTC
13,TRBJ1-1,-,TRBV18,-,CASSSGQNTEAFF,TGTGCCAGCTCATCAGGACAGAACACTGAAGCTTTCTTT
15,TRBJ2-2,TRBD1,TRBV4-1,once,CASSLGQGGTGELFF,TGCGCCAGCAGCCTTGGACAGGGAGGCACCGGGGAGCTGTTTTTT
13,TRBJ2-5,-,TRBV30,-,CAWRSGSQETQYF,TGTGCCTGGAGGAGCGGGTCCCAAGAGACCCAGTACTTC
15,TRBJ1-6,TRBD1,TRBV6-1,-,CASSENRGTNSPLHF,TGTGCCAGCAGTGAAAACAGGGGCACCAATTCACCCCTCCACTTT
15,TRBJ1-2,TRBD1,TRBV18,-,CASSSGQGYVGGYTF,TGTGCCAGCTCATCGGGACAGGGTTATGTCGGCGGCTACACCTTC
13,TRBJ1-1,-,TRBV6-1,-,CASSDGINTEAFF,TGTGCCAGCAGTGATGGCATCAACACTGAAGCTTTCTTT
16,TRBJ1-5,-,TRBV12-5,few,CASGLGPYRGNQPQHF,TGTGCTAGTGGTTTGGGCCCATACAGGGGCAATCAGCCCCAGCATTTT
14,TRBJ2-2,-,TRBV29-1,-,CSVGRGLETGELFF,TGCAGCGTGGGAAGGGGGTTGGAAACCGGGGAGCTGTTTTTT
15,TRBJ2-6,-,TRBV5-4,-,CASSDTFSGANVLTF,TGTGCCAGCAGCGACACCTTCTCTGGGGCCAACGTCCTGACTTTC
14,TRBJ1-2,TRBD1,TRBV19,few,CASSIGQGFYGYTF,TGTGCCAGTAGTATAGGACAGGGGTTCTATGGCTACACCTTC
14,TRBJ1-6,-,TRBV10-3,-,CAINEGRGNSPLHF,TGTGCCATCAATGAGGGGAGAGGGAATTCACCCCTCCACTTT
13,TRBJ2-2,-,TRBV30,-,CAWSAGLTGELFF,TGTGCCTGGAGTGCAGGGCTCACCGGGGAGCTGTTTTTT
14,TRBJ1-2,-,TRBV5-1,-,CASSYDSINYGYTF,TGCGCCAGCAGCTACGACAGCATCAACTATGGCTACACCTTC
14,TRBJ1-1,TRBD1,TRBV7-2,-,CASTGTGMNTEAFF,TGTGCCAGCACCGGGACAGGTATGAACACTGAAGCTTTCTTT
13,TRBJ2-7,-,TRBV2,-,CASSAGQFYEQYF,TGTGCCAGCAGTGCCGGACAGTTCTACGAGCAGTACTTC